These 19 T cell receptor beta chains were all obtained from the same sample, sequenced in a study of blood T cell repertoires in COVID-19. Clones were read by immunoSEQ multiplex PCR, and TCRdb kept only the in-frame ones, dropping some. The sample records about 190,000 clones, 60% to 85% being singletons. The specimen was peripheral blood. Source of these receptors: a man between 60 and 70 years old with active or convalescent COVID-19.

The chain combines TRBV4-3 with TRBJ2-7; D is uncertain. V lost 1 base and J lost 4, with 11 bases in between. Per germline, CDR1 LGHNA and CDR2 YSLEER. The CDR3 length is 14 residues. CDR3 sequence: CASSQAVANYEQYF. DNA of the CDR3: TGCGCCAGCAGCCAAGCTGTAGCTAATTACGAGCAGTACTTC.

Here the CDR3 DNA reads TGTGCCAGCAGATCCCTAACAGGGACACATACGCAGTATTTT. Amino acids: CASRSLTGTHTQYF. This chain uses TRBV6-5 with TRBJ2-3; D perhaps matches TRBD1 (6 bases). The germline gives CDR1 MNHEY, CDR2 SVGAGI. The length of the CDR3 is 14 residues. With 6 bases removed from V and 7 bases from J, the gap between germline ends came to 17 bases.

This clone was counted between two and nine times. The J gene is TRBJ1-5, the V gene TRBV24-1; 7 bases are shared with TRBD1. V trimming: 4 bases; J trimming: 5 bases; junction bases outside the gene matches: 4. This CDR3 is built from 14 residues. Germline CDR1 reads KGHDR; CDR2 reads SFDVKD. CDR3 amino acids: CATSDPRGDQPQHF. As DNA, the CDR3 is TGTGCCACCAGTGACCCCAGGGGGGATCAGCCCCAGCATTTT.

The rearrangement links TRBV28 to TRBJ2-3; weak D call: TRBD2 (5 bases). Germline V gene sequence: CDR1 MDHEN, CDR2 SYDVKM. Trimming left V 2 bases short and J 4 bases short, with 10 bases between. The CDR3 covers 14 residues. CDR3: CASSLDYRADTQYF. The CDR3 DNA follows: TGTGCCAGCAGTTTAGACTACCGGGCAGATACGCAGTATTTT.

The chain uses TRBV10-3 and TRBJ1-1, with D hard to call. V lost 4 bases to trimming and J lost 4 bases, with 7 bases between them. CDR1 ENHRY and CDR2 SYGVKD come from the germline V gene. This CDR3 is 12 amino acids long. CDR3 protein: CAISAGFTEAFF. The CDR3 bases are TGTGCCATCAGTGCGGGGTTCACTGAAGCTTTCTTT.

The CDR3 protein is CASSFPGGMETQYF. The CDR3 coding sequence is TGTGCCAGCAGCTTCCCAGGGGGCATGGAGACCCAGTACTTC. The V gene is TRBV5-4, the J gene TRBJ2-5; 8 bases map to TRBD1. Germline V CDR1 and CDR2: SGHNT, YYREEE (reference sequence). The CDR3 runs to 14 residues. Unmatched junction bases numbered 5, after V lost 2 bases and J lost 5 bases.

The chain joins TRBV29-1 to TRBJ1-1; TRBD1 might be the D (6 bases). The CDR3 runs to 13 residues. Per germline, CDR1 SQVTM and CDR2 ANQGSEA. The V and J ends lost 7 bases and 1 base respectively, with 13 bases between them. The CDR3 DNA reads as TGCAGCGGGGGGCTACAGACGAACACTGAAGCTTTCTTT. Translating it yields CSGGLQTNTEAFF. Supplemented by reference TRBV29-1 and TRBJ1-1, the full variable domain reads SAVISQKPSRDICQRGTSLTIQCQVDSQVTMMFWYRQQPGQSLTLIATANQGSEATYESGFVIDKFPISRPNLTFSTLTVSNMSPEDSSIYLCSGGLQTNTEAFFGQGTRLTVV.

In its sample, this clone was seen a few times. The genes are TRBV11-2 and TRBJ1-3; tentatively, D is TRBD1 (6 bases). Looked up from germline, CDR1 is SGHAT and CDR2 is FQNNGV. The CDR3 loop spans 15 amino acids. V was shortened by 3 bases and J by 2 bases, with 11 bases between the two germline ends. CDR3: CASSFTGLAGNTIYF. CDR3 bases: TGTGCCAGCAGCTTTACAGGGTTAGCTGGAAACACCATATATTTT.

The chain has TRBV29-1 and TRBJ1-1; tentative D call: TRBD1 (5 bases). CDR3 length equals 12 residues. The germline gives CDR1 SQVTM, CDR2 ANQGSEA. Trimming cost V 4 bases and J 9 bases, with 15 bases left between them. The CDR3 DNA reads as TGCAGCGTTGTCCAGCTGGGGGGACAAGCTTTCTTT. Amino acids: CSVVQLGGQAFF.

The chain uses TRBV6-5 and TRBJ2-3; the match to TRBD2 covers 7 bases. This CDR3 has 16 residues. Losses at the gene ends were 1 base for V and 0 bases for J; bases not matched to a gene: 4. Germline CDR1 and CDR2: MNHEY and SVGAGI. This chain's CDR3 is CASSYFSGRSTDTQYF. CDR3 nucleotide sequence: TGTGCCAGCAGTTACTTTAGCGGGCGGAGCACAGATACGCAGTATTTT.

The genes are TRBV5-8 and TRBJ1-2; TRBD1 is a possible D gene (6 bases). The CDR3 runs to 13 residues. Deletions cut 3 bases from V and 5 bases from J, with 11 bases between. In germline, CDR1 is SGHTS, CDR2 YDEGEE. CDR3 amino acids: CASSSRGLYGYTF. The DNA for the CDR3 is TGTGCCAGCAGCTCCAGGGGCTTATATGGCTACACCTTC. The complete variable domain, with remaining parts taken from reference TRBV5-8 and TRBJ1-2, reads EAGVTQSPTHLIKTRGQQATLRCSPISGHTSVYWYQQALGLGLQFLLWYDEGEERNRGNFPPRFSGRQFPNYSSELNVNALELEDSALYLCASSSRGLYGYTFGSGTRLTVV.

This chain links TRBV6-1 with TRBJ1-5; TRBD1 matches 10 bases. With 2 bases clipped from V and 3 bases from J, the junction kept 7 bases outside the gene matches. The CDR3 is made up of 17 amino acids. CDR1 is MNHNS, CDR2 SASEGT, per germline. The CDR3 sequence is CASSETLTGGSNQPQHF. CDR3 DNA: TGTGCCAGCAGTGAAACTTTGACAGGGGGCTCCAATCAGCCCCAGCATTTT.

This clone came up once. The genes are TRBV4-3 and TRBJ2-6; possible D gene TRBD2, 5 bases. The CDR3 has 16 amino acids. V lost 3 bases and J 0 bases, leaving 9 bases between the germline ends. Germline-derived CDR1 and CDR2 are LGHNA and YSLEER. The CDR3 DNA follows: TGCGCCAGCAGCCAGGTAGGGAGCTCTGGGGCCAACGTCCTGACTTTC. Its protein is CASSQVGSSGANVLTF.

V usage is TRBV5-4 and J usage is TRBJ2-1, with a tentative D call TRBD2 (6 bases). V was pared by 3 bases and J by 9 bases, with 13 bases between. This CDR3 has 13 amino acids. Germline V lookup: CDR1 SGHNT, CDR2 YYREEE (reference sequence). The CDR3 region has the DNA TGTGCCAGCAGCTGGGGGACTTCTGGTGAGCAGTTCTTC. This gives the protein CASSWGTSGEQFF.

This clone occurred a few times. The gene calls are TRBV1 and TRBJ2-7; the table's TRBD2 call for D was not verified on the DNA. TRBV1 is tagged as a pseudogene. The CDR3 is made up of 15 amino acids. This chain's CDR3 is CTSSQGTKESCEQYF. CDR3 coding DNA: TGCACCAGCAGCCAAGGGACTAAAGAATCCTGTGAGCAGTACTTC.

In this sample, this clone turned up a few times. The chain joins TRBV3-1 (or the pseudogene TRBV3-2) to TRBJ1-1, with D unresolved. The CDR3 sequence is 13 residues long. V was shortened by 1 base and J by 11 bases, with 14 bases between the two germline ends. CDR1 and CDR2 (germline): LGHDT, YNNKEL (reference sequence). CDR3 amino acids: CASSQGETQDAFF. The CDR3 region has the DNA TGTGCCAGCAGCCAAGGGGAGACCCAGGACGCTTTCTTT.

The chain couples TRBV10-3 to TRBJ1-2; 7 nucleotides line up with TRBD1. Trimming cost V 11 bases and J 6 bases; bases outside gene matches: 12. The germline CDR1 and CDR2 sequences are ENHRY and SYGVKD. CDR3 length: 13 amino acids. The CDR3 loop is CALGGRENDGYTF. The CDR3 nucleotides are TGTGCCTTAGGGGGCAGGGAAAACGATGGCTACACCTTC.

The chain recombines TRBV27 with TRBJ2-3, with 9 bases matching TRBD2. V lost 6 bases, J lost 3 bases, and 7 bases stayed unmatched. CDR1 and CDR2 from the germline V gene are MNHEY and SMNVEV (reference sequence). The CDR3 runs 15 residues. CDR3 sequence (DNA): TGTGCCAGCAGCACCCTAGCGGGAAGAACAGATACGCAGTATTTT. As protein: CASSTLAGRTDTQYF.

This rearrangement joins TRBV7-2 to TRBJ1-3, with a weak D call TRBD1 (5 bases). Germline V gene lookup returns CDR1 SGHTA and CDR2 FQGNSA. V lost 1 base and J 2 bases, leaving 9 bases between the germline ends. The CDR3 spans 15 residues. This chain's CDR3 is CASSLGGGAGNTIYF. The CDR3 nucleotides read TGTGCCAGCAGCTTAGGCGGGGGAGCTGGAAACACCATATATTTT.